This T cell receptor beta chain emerged from a study of T cells in Graves' hyperthyroidism and ophthalmopathy. Study-wide results and caveats: Blood also carried most thyroid clonotypes expanded above 0.001. It was a median around 6 months before onset that the model predicted ophthalmopathy. Ophthalmopathy was told apart from stable hyperthyroidism by a 13 V-J model.

Amplification yielded TCR beta CDR3 regions, with RNA transcripts as the source. Primed by the HTBI set, a first-round RT-PCR was run on the TCR CDR3. MiXCR, run by TCRdb on the multiplex PCR reads, gives a single entry per CDR3 protein. The sample records hundreds of thousands of distinct CDR3 sequences, 11% to 15% being singletons. The germline V gene encodes CDR1 DFQATT and CDR2 SNEGSKA (reference sequence). The CDR3 is made up of 13 amino acids. Trimming removed 5 bases from V and 0 bases from J, with 10 bases in between. This clonotype was seen at least ten times. Antigen specificity is unknown. Sample: blood. This rearrangement joins TRBV20-1 to TRBJ1-1, with D perhaps TRBD1 (5 bases). This TCR derives from a woman under 30 with Graves' hyperthyroidism. The CDR3 bases are TGCAGTGCTTCCCAGGGCTTGAACACTGAAGCTTTCTTT. Its translation: CSASQGLNTEAFF.